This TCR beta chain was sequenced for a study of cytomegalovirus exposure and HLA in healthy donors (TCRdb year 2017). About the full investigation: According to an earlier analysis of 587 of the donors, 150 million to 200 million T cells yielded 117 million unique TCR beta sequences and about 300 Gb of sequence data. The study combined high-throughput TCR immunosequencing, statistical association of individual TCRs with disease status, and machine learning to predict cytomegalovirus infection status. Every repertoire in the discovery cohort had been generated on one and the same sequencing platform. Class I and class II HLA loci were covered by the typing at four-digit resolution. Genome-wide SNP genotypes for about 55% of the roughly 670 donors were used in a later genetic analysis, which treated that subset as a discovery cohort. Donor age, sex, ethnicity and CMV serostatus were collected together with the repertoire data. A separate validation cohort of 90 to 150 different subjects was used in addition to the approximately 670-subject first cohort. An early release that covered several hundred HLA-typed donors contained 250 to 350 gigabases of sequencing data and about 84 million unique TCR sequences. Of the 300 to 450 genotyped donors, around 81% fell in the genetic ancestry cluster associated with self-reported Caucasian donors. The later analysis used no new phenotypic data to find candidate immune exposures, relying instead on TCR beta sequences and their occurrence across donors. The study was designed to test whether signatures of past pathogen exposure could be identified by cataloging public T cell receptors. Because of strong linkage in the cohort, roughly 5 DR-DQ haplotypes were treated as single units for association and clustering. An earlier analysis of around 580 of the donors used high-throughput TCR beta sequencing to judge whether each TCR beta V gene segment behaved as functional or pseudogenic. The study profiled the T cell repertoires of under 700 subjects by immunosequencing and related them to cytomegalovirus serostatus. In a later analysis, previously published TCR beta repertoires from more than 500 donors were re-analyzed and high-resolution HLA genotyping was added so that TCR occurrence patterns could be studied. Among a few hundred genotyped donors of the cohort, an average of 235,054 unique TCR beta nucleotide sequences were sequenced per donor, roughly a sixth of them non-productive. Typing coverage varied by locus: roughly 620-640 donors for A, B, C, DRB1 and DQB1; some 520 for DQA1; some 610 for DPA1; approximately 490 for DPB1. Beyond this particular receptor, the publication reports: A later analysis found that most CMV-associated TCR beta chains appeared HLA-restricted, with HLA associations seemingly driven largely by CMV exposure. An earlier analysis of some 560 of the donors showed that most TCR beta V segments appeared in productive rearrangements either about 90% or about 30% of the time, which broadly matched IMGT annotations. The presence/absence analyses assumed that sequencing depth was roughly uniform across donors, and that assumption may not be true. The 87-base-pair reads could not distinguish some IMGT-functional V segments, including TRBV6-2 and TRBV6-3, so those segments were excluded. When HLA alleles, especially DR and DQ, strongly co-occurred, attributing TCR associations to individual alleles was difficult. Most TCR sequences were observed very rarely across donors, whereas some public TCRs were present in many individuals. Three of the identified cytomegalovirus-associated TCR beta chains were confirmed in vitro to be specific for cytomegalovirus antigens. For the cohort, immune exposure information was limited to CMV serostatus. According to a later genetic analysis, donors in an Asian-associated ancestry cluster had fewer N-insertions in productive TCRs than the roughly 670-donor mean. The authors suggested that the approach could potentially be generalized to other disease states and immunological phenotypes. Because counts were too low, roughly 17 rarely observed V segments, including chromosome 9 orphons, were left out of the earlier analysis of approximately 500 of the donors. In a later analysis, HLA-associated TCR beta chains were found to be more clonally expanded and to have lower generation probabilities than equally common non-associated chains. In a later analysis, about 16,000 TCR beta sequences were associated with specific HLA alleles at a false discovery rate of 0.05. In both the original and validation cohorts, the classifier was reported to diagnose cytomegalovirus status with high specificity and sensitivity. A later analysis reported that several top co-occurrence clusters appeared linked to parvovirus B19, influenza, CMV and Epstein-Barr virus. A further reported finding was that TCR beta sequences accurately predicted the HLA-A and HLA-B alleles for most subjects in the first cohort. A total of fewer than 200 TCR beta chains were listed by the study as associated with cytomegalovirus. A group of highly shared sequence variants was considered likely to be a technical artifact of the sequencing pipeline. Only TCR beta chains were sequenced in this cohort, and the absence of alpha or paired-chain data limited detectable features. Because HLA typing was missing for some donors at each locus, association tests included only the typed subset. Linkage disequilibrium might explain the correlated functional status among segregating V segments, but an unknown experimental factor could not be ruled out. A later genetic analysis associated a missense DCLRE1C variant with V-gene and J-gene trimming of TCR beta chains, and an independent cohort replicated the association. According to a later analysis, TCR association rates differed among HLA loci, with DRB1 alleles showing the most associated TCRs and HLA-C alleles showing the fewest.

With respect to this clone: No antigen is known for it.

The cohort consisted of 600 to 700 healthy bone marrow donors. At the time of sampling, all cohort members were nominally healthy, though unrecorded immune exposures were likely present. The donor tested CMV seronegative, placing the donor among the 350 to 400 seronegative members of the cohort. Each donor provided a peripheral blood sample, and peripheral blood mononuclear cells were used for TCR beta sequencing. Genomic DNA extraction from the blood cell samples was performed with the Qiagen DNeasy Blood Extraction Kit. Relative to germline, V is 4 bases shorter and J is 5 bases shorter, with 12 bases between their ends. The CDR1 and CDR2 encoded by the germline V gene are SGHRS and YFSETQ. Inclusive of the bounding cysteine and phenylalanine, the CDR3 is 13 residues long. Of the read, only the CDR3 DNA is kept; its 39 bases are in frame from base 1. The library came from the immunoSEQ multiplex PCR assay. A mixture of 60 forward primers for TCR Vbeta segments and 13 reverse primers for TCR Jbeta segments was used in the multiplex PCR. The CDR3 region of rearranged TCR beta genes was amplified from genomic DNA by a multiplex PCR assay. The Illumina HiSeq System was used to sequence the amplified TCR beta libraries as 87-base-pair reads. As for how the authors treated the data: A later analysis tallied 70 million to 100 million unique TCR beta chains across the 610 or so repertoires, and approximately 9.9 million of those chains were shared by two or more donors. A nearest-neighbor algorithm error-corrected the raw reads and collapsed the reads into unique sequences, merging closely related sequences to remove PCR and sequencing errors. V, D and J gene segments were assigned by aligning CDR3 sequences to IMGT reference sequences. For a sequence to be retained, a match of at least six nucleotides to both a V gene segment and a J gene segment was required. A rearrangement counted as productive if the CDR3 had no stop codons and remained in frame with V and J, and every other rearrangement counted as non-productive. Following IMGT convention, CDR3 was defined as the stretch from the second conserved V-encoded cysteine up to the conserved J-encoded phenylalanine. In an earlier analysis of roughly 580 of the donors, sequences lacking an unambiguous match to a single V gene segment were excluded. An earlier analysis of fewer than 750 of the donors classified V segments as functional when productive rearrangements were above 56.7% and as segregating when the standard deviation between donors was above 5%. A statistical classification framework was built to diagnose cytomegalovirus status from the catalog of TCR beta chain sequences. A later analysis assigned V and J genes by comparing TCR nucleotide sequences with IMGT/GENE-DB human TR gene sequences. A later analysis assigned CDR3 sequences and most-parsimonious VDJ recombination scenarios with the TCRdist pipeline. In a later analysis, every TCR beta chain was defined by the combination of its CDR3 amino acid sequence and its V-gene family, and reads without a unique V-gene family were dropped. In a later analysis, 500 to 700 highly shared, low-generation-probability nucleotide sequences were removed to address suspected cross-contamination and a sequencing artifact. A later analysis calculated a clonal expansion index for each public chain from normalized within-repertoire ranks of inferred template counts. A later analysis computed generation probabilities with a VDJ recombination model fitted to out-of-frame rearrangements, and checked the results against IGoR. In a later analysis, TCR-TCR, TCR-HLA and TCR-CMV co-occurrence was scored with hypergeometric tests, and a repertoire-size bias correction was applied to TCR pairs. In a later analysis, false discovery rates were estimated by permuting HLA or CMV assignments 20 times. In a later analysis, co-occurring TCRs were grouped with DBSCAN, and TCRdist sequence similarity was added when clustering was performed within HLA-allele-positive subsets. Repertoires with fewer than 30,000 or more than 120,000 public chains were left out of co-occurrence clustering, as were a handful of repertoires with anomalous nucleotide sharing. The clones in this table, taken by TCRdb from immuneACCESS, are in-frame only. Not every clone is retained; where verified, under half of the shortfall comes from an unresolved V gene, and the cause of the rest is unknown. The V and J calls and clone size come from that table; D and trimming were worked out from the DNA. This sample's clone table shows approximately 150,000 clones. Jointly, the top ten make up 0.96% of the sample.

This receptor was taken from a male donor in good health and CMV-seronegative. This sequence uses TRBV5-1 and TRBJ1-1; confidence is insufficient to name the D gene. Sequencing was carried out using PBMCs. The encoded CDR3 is CASSPAGFTEAFF. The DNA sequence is TGCGCCAGCAGCCCCGCGGGATTTACTGAAGCTTTCTTT.